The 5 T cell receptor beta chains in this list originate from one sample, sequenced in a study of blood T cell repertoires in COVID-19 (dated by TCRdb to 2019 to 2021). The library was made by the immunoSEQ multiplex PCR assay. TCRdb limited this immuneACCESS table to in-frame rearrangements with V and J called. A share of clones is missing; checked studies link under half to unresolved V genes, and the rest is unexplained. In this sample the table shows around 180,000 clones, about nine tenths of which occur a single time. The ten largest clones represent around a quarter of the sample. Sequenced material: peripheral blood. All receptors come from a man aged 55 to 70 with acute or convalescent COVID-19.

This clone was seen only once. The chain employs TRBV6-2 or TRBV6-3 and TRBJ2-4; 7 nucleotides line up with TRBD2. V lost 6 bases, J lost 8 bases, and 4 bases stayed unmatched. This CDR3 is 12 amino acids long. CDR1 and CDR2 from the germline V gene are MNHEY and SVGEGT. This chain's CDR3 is CASSKTSYIQYF. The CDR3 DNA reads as TGTGCCAGCAGCAAGACTAGCTACATTCAGTACTTC.

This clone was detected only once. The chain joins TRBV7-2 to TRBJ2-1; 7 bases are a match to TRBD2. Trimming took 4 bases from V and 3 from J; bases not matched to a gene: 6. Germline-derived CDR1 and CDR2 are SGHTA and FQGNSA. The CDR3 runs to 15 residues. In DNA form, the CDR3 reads TGTGCCAGCAGCTCAGGGACGGGGGGCTACAATGAGCAGTTCTTC. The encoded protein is CASSSGTGGYNEQFF.

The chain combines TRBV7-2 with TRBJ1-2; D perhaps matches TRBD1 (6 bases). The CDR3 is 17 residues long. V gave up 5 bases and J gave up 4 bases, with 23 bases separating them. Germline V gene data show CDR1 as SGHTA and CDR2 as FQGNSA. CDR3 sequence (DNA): TGTGCCAGCAGCCCCCGAACCCCAGGGGCGCTGATCTATGGCTACACCTTC. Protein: CASSPRTPGALIYGYTF. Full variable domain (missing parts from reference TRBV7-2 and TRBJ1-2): GAGVSQSPSNKVTEKGKDVELRCDPISGHTALYWYRQSLGQGLEFLIYFQGNSAPDKSGLPSDRFSAERTGGSVSTLTIQRTQQEDSAVYLCASSPRTPGALIYGYTFGSGTRLTVV.

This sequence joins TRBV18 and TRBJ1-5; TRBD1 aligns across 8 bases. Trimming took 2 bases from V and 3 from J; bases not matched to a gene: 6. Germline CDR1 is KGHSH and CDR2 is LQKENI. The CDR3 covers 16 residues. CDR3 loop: CASSPIPTGDNQPQHF. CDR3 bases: TGTGCCAGCTCACCAATACCGACAGGGGACAATCAGCCCCAGCATTTT.

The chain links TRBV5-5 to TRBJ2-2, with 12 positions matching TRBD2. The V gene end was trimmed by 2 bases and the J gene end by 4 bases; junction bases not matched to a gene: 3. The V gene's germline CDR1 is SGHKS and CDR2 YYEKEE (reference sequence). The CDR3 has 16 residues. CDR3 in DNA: TGTGCCAGCAGCTTCCAACTAGCGGGAGGCACCGGGGAGCTGTTTTTT. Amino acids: CASSFQLAGGTGELFF.